Each of the 20 T cell receptor beta chains below was sequenced from the same sample in a study of T cell clones after liver transplantation (dated by TCRdb to about 2019). The receptor library was made with the immunoSEQ multiplex PCR assay. TCRdb took over this immuneACCESS table, retaining in-frame rearrangements with V and J assigned. Such tables are incomplete; in checked studies, under half of the missing clones stem from an unresolved V gene, and the remainder is unexplained. The sample contains 25,000 to 35,000 clones, around 95% of them found a single time. The ten largest account for roughly a quarter of the sample. Material: CD8+ T cells from blood, obtained 12 months after liver transplant. The receptors here all came from a human patient who received a liver transplant. Some T cells seen after a transplant may have their origin in the graft donor.

The CDR3 sequence is CASPSERGPSDTQYF. The CDR3, as DNA: TGTGCCAGCCCCTCGGAGAGGGGACCGTCAGATACGCAGTATTTT. J is TRBJ2-3 and V is TRBV2; tentatively, D is TRBD1 or TRBD2 (5 bases each). Germline V gene data show CDR1 as SNHLY and CDR2 as FYNNEI. The CDR3 length is 15 residues. Trimming cost V 8 bases and J 4 bases, with 19 bases left between them.

The chain carries TRBV10-3 and TRBJ1-2; 10 bases are shared with TRBD1. Per germline, CDR1 ENHRY and CDR2 SYGVKD. The CDR3 totals 19 residues. V dropped 0 bases and J dropped 4; count of bases not matched to a gene: 14. This CDR3 is CAISESDRGRNSDTYGYTF. The DNA for the CDR3 is TGTGCCATCAGTGAGTCGGACAGGGGGAGAAACTCAGATACCTATGGCTACACCTTC.

The chain has TRBV7-6 and TRBJ2-7; D is unresolved. The CDR3 sequence is 11 residues long. Trimming removed 7 bases at V and 7 bases at J, with 11 bases between. Germline V CDR1 and CDR2: SGHVS, FNYEAQ. The CDR3: CASTTLGEQYF. Here the CDR3 DNA reads TGTGCCAGCACTACTCTGGGAGAGCAGTACTTC.

This chain links TRBV5-8 with TRBJ2-1, with D unresolved. Trimming stripped 5 bases from V and 0 bases from J, with 15 bases between. The CDR3 is 16 amino acids. Germline V lookup: CDR1 SGHTS, CDR2 YDEGEE. CDR3 in amino acids: CASRIPPGFSYNEQFF. The CDR3 DNA reads TGTGCCAGCAGAATTCCCCCGGGCTTCTCCTACAATGAGCAGTTCTTC.

The J gene is TRBJ2-7, the V gene TRBV7-9; tentative D call: TRBD1 (5 bases). The germline V and J ends were trimmed by 5 bases and 2 bases, with 22 bases remaining between them. This CDR3 is 17 amino acids long. Germline V lookup: CDR1 SEHNR, CDR2 FQNEAQ (reference sequence). The CDR3 sequence is CASSLNRVGVSAYEQYF. The CDR3 coding sequence is TGTGCCAGCAGCCTAAACCGGGTAGGGGTTAGTGCCTACGAGCAGTACTTC.

This clone was found once. The chain uses TRBV7-8 and TRBJ1-1, with D maybe TRBD1 (6 bases). Looked up from germline, CDR1 is SGHVS and CDR2 is FQNEAQ. The length of the CDR3 is 15 residues. V was cut by 2 bases and J by 0 bases, with 10 bases left in between. The CDR3 DNA sequence: TGTGCCAGCAGCTTATCAGGGGTTATGAACACTGAAGCTTTCTTT. It translates to CASSLSGVMNTEAFF.

The rearrangement uses TRBV30 and TRBJ2-2; perhaps TRBD2 as D (6 bases). Germline V CDR1 and CDR2: GTSNPN, SVGIG (reference sequence). V lost 5 bases, J lost 2 bases, and 15 bases lay in between. The CDR3 totals 15 residues. The CDR3 reads CAWALGTLNTGELFF. The DNA for the CDR3 is TGTGCCTGGGCCCTTGGGACTCTTAACACCGGGGAGCTGTTTTTT.

The rearrangement joins TRBV4-3 to TRBJ2-7, with D perhaps TRBD1 or TRBD2 (5 bases each). Looked up from germline, CDR1 is LGHNA and CDR2 is YSLEER. The V end was cut by 2 bases, the J end by 2 bases, with 13 bases between. CDR3 length equals 15 residues. The CDR3 region has the DNA TGCGCCAGCAGCCAATACCGGGACGCCGCCTACGAGCAGTACTTC. Its protein product is CASSQYRDAAYEQYF.

As DNA, the CDR3 is TGTGCCAGCAGAGAGATCGGTACCTACGAGCAGTACTTC. This translates into CASREIGTYEQYF. The gene calls are TRBV28 and TRBJ2-7; no definite D call. The CDR3 is made up of 13 amino acids. Germline CDR1 reads MDHEN; CDR2 reads SYDVKM. V was clipped by 6 bases and J by 2 bases, with 11 bases between them.

J is TRBJ2-1 and V is TRBV19; 7 bases align to TRBD2. The CDR3 length is 16 residues. Trimming at V came to 3 bases and at J to 5 bases, leaving 10 bases not matched to a gene. CDR1 and CDR2 (germline): LNHDA, SQIVND (reference sequence). CDR3 loop: CASSIAEGRGNNEQFF. CDR3 bases: TGTGCCAGTAGTATCGCCGAAGGGCGGGGGAACAATGAGCAGTTCTTC.

This clone was found once. CDR3 protein: CASSLSPNRWGGAGPNTGELFF. The CDR3 coding sequence is TGTGCCAGCAGTTTATCGCCCAACCGGTGGGGAGGGGCCGGGCCCAACACCGGGGAGCTGTTTTTT. This chain joins TRBV27 and TRBJ2-2; TRBD2 aligns across 7 bases. Trimming removed 0 bases from V and 2 bases from J; junction bases left unmatched: 21. This CDR3 region has 22 residues. Per germline, CDR1 MNHEY and CDR2 SMNVEV (reference sequence).

J is TRBJ1-2 and V is TRBV27; D is possibly TRBD1 (6 bases). V dropped 6 bases and J dropped 5 bases, with 19 bases sitting between them. The CDR3 is 15 amino acids. Germline CDR1 reads MNHEY; CDR2 reads SMNVEV (reference sequence). CDR3 sequence reads: CASSYVPGGPYGYTF. In DNA form, the CDR3 reads TGTGCCAGCAGCTACGTCCCGGGGGGCCCTTATGGCTACACCTTC.

The genes are TRBV5-4 and TRBJ1-2; 8 bases fit TRBD1. The CDR3 is 13 residues long. CDR1 is SGHNT and CDR2 is YYREEE in the germline V gene (reference sequence). V lost 2 bases and J lost 6; bases outside the gene matches: 3. CDR3 region: CASSFQGADGYTF. DNA for the CDR3: TGTGCCAGCAGCTTCCAGGGGGCGGATGGCTACACCTTC.

The V gene is TRBV23-1, the J gene TRBJ2-1, with D hard to call. TRBV23-1 counts as an open reading frame of uncertain function. V lost 0 bases and J 5 bases, leaving 8 bases between the germline ends. The CDR3 consists of 14 residues. The CDR3 sequence is CASSQSPVHNEQFF. For the CDR3, the DNA is TGCGCCAGCAGTCAATCGCCAGTCCACAATGAGCAGTTCTTC.

As DNA, the CDR3 is TGTGCCAGCAGCTCGCCGGAAGAGACCCAGTACTTC. Amino acids: CASSSPEETQYF. The chain carries TRBV11-2 and TRBJ2-5, with D unclear. V lost 4 bases, J lost 3 bases, and 6 bases lay in between. The CDR3 totals 12 residues. Germline assignment: CDR1 SGHAT and CDR2 FQNNGV.

This clone has just one count. The V gene is TRBV4-1, the J gene TRBJ2-3; TRBD2 agrees at 8 bases. The CDR3 is made up of 14 amino acids. Losses at the gene ends were 6 bases for V and 2 bases for J; bases not matched to a gene: 4. Germline values: CDR1 MGHRA, CDR2 YSYEKL. This CDR3 is CASRGSGATDTQYF. The CDR3 DNA sequence: TGCGCCAGCAGAGGTAGCGGGGCCACAGATACGCAGTATTTT.

This chain joins TRBV11-3 and TRBJ2-2, with 11 bases matching TRBD2. The junction had 4 bases not matched to a gene; V was cut back by 5 bases and J by 2 bases. The germline gives CDR1 SGHNT, CDR2 YENEEA. This CDR3 region has 16 residues. In DNA form, the CDR3 reads TGTGCCAGCAGCCAGCGACTAGCGGGAAACACCGGGGAGCTGTTTTTT. Translating it yields CASSQRLAGNTGELFF. Full variable domain (rest looked up from reference TRBV11-3 and TRBJ2-2): EAGVVQSPRYKIIEKKQPVAFWCNPISGHNTLYWYLQNLGQGPELLIRYENEEAVDDSQLPKDRFSAERLKGVDSTLKIQPAELGDSAVYLCASSQRLAGNTGELFFGEGSRLTVL.

The chain uses TRBV6-1 and TRBJ2-6, with D possibly being TRBD1 or TRBD2 (6 bases each). V lost 2 bases and J lost 3, with 11 bases in between. This CDR3 is 16 amino acids long. Germline-derived CDR1 and CDR2 are MNHNS and SASEGT. This chain's CDR3 is CASSEYGGGGANVLTF. CDR3 sequence (DNA): TGTGCCAGCAGTGAATACGGGGGCGGTGGGGCCAACGTCCTGACTTTC.

The chain employs TRBV6-5 and TRBJ2-7; D assignment may be TRBD1 or TRBD2 (5 bases each). This CDR3 contains 15 residues. CDR1 and CDR2 (germline): MNHEY, SVGAGI. Trimming shortened V by 2 bases and J by 0 bases, and 11 bases separated the two germline ends. In DNA form, the CDR3 reads TGTGCCAGCAGTTACGGGACGGGTGCCTCCTACGAGCAGTACTTC. Translated, it gives CASSYGTGASYEQYF.

CDR3: CASSSSIQASGYTF. As DNA, the CDR3 is TGTGCCAGCAGCTCATCGATCCAGGCCTCTGGCTACACCTTC. This chain connects TRBV7-9 to TRBJ1-2; unclear D gene. The CDR3 extends over 14 amino acids. Germline CDR1 SEHNR, CDR2 FQNEAQ (reference sequence). V was shortened by 4 bases and J by 7 bases, with 16 bases between the two germline ends. The full variable domain, in which reference TRBV7-9 and TRBJ1-2 provide the parts outside the CDR3, is DTGVSQNPRHKITKRGQNVTFRCDPISEHNRLYWYRQTLGQGPEFLTYFQNEAQLEKSRLLSDRFSAERPKGSFSTLEIQRTEQGDSAMYLCASSSSIQASGYTFGSGTRLTVV.